Sequencing of this T cell receptor (beta chain) was carried out in a study of preoperative IRX-2 immunotherapy in early breast cancer. Treatment given: preoperative locoregional IRX-2 cytokine immunotherapy. Patients received preoperative, locoregional IRX-2 cytokine immunotherapy in a phase Ib study. Germline CDR1 and CDR2: MNHGY and SAAAGT. The ends were cut back, 1 base at V and 5 bases at J, with 12 bases in the middle. CDR3 length equals 15 residues. Only in-frame clones appear in the TCRdb table, and some are missing; sequencing was by immunoSEQ multiplex PCR. The sample holds over a thousand clones, over 70% seen once.

The chain uses TRBV6-8 and TRBJ2-1, with D possibly TRBD2 on 5 matching bases. This specimen consisted of normal tissue next to the tumor, obtained from a patient treated with IRX-2 immunotherapy. This clonotype was obtained from a human donor with breast cancer. The CDR3 sequence: CASSYFTSLHNEQFF. For the CDR3, the DNA is TGTGCCAGCAGTTACTTCACTAGTCTCCACAATGAGCAGTTCTTC.